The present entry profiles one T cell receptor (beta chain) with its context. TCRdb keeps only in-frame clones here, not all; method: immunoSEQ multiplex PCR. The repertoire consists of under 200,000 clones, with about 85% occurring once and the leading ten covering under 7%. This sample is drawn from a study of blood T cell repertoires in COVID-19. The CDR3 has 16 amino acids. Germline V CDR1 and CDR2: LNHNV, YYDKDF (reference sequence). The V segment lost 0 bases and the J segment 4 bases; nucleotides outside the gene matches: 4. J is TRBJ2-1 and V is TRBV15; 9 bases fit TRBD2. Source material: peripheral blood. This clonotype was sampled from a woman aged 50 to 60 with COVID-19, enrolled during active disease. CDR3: CATSREGLAVYNEQFF. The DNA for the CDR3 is TGTGCCACCAGCAGAGAGGGACTAGCTGTGTACAATGAGCAGTTCTTC.